This TCR beta chain is drawn from a study of blood T cell repertoires in COVID-19. Sequencing was performed with immunoSEQ multiplex PCR; in TCRdb, only in-frame clones are kept and a portion is missing. The repertoire holds approximately 200,000 clones, with about nine tenths as singletons. The V gene lost 7 bases and the J gene lost 3 bases, with 10 bases spanning the gap. Germline-derived CDR1 and CDR2 are GTSNPN and SVGIG (reference sequence). The CDR3 runs to 12 residues. Two negative PCRs, clearance, or symptom resolution characterized the recovered Cohort 3 donors. Sequenced input: PBMCs or T cells enriched from blood (not recorded which). The TCR sequence derives from a woman aged 25 to 39 who had recovered from COVID-19. The genes are TRBV30 and TRBJ1-5; maybe TRBD1 (5 bases). The CDR3 region is CASGPYNQPQHF. Written as DNA, the CDR3 is TGTGCCTCGGGACCTTACAATCAGCCCCAGCATTTT. Supplemented by reference TRBV30 and TRBJ1-5, the full variable domain reads SQTIHQWPATLVQPVGSPLSLECTVEGTSNPNLYWYRQAAGRGLQLLFYSVGIGQISSEVPQNLSASRPQDRQFILSSKKLLLSDSGFYLCASGPYNQPQHFGDGTRLSIL.